This TCR beta chain was retrieved from a study of regulatory T cells in long-lasting Graves disease. This clonotype has ten or more counts. Combining iRepertoire HTBI primers with Arm-PCR of CDR3 regions, the authors built TCR beta libraries. TCRdb passed the multiplex PCR reads through MiXCR, listing each CDR3 protein once. The table shows 350,000 to 500,000 distinct CDR3 sequences, with 21% occurring only once. Described time point: persistent/refractory GD, antithyroid drugs over 5 years with positive TRAb. PBMC RNA was the source of the TCR library. After removal of 7 bases from V and 4 bases from J, the junction contained 13 bases not matched to a gene. Germline assignment: CDR1 DFQATT and CDR2 SNEGSKA (reference sequence). The CDR3 runs 15 residues.

Sequencing was performed on peripheral blood mononuclear cells (PBMCs), taken when the disease was refractory, from a patient treated with antithyroid drugs. This chain connects TRBV20-1 to TRBJ1-1; 9 bases line up with TRBD1. The sequence came from a female donor with Graves disease. CDR3 DNA: TGCAGTGGTAGCCCGCCGGGACAGGGAGTCACTGAAGCTTTCTTT. Translating it yields CSGSPPGQGVTEAFF.